This entry is about one T cell receptor beta chain. Unique molecular identifiers were carried by the TCR beta cDNA libraries. TCRdb re-derived calls from the PCR reads in MiXCR, one entry per CDR3 protein. The table includes about 160,000 distinct CDR3 sequences, under 40% detected once. The sample originates from a study of post-analysis software for immune sequencing data. Study summary: Relapsing-remitting, secondary progressive and progressive-relapsing multiple sclerosis were all included among the disease courses.

The V gene end was trimmed by 5 bases and the J gene end by 7 bases; junction bases not matched to a gene: 10. The CDR3 has 15 amino acids. Germline V gene lookup returns CDR1 GTSNPN and CDR2 SVGIG (reference sequence). The origin of this receptor is a girl between 10 and 17 years old with multiple sclerosis. This chain uses TRBV30 with TRBJ2-2, with 10 bases matching TRBD2. The sample consisted of blood, taken after autologous hematopoietic stem cell transplantation. The CDR3 here is CAWDPGLAKIGELFF. CDR3 bases: TGTGCCTGGGATCCGGGACTAGCGAAAATCGGGGAGCTGTTTTTT.